This paragraph reports one T cell receptor beta chain. Its antigen remains unidentified. The data were obtained in a study of B cell selection in AIRE deficiency. Study outcomes and limitations: Tconv and Treg cells from AIRE-deficient patients resembled healthy donors in TCRBV usage, CDR3 length and diversity. Around 30% of healthy-shared Treg TCRbeta sequences appeared in patient Tconv cells. CDR3s were shorter in shared Treg sequences, reflecting few non-templated nucleotide insertions.

Sorting defined conventional CD4 T cells as CD4+CD127+. Looked up from germline, CDR1 is MNHEY and CDR2 is SMNVEV (reference sequence). This CDR3 contains 15 residues. Trimming left V 5 bases short and J 1 base short, with 11 bases between. Assay used: immunoSEQ multiplex PCR; TCRdb lists only in-frame clones, some missing. The sample holds 20,000 to 25,000 clones, 97% seen once. The sample was conventional CD4+ T cells sorted from PBMCs. The sequence was obtained from a human donor with AIRE deficiency. The chain carries TRBV27 and TRBJ2-2; D uncertain. For the CDR3, the DNA is TGTGCCAGCAGTCACTGGATCTTGAACACCGGGGAGCTGTTTTTT. Its protein is CASSHWILNTGELFF.